The clone carrying this TCR beta chain was seen only a few times. Its target is not known. The data are from a study of beta chain features in type 1 diabetes. Overall study findings and caveats: The study found fewer insertions and more deletions at VDJ junctions in type 1 diabetes patients. Among patients, naive, central memory and Treg TCRB repertoires appeared more similar than among healthy donors.

TCRB transcripts that were expressed got sequenced, as all of the isolated RNA had been reverse transcribed. This table comes from immunoSEQ multiplex PCR, and its TCRdb copy is limited to in-frame clones, with some not included. The table lists about 360,000 clones, roughly 12% of them singletons. Germline trimming cut 4 bases from V and 3 bases from J; bases unmatched to any gene: 6. Germline-derived CDR1 and CDR2 are SGHDT and YYEEEE. The CDR3 is 14 amino acids. Cells sorted by CD45RO/CCR7/CD25/CD127/CD95/CD27 comprised CD4+ naive, central memory, regulatory and stem cell-like memory cells. The chain couples TRBV5-6 to TRBJ2-7, with 8 bases lining up with TRBD1. The sequencing input was naive CD4+ T cells from blood. The TCR was taken from a young man in good health. In DNA, the CDR3 is TGTGCCAGCAGCGAAGGACAGGGTTACTACGAGCAGTACTTC. It translates to CASSEGQGYYEQYF.